Each of the 13 T cell receptor beta chains below was sequenced from the same sample in a study of low-dose radiotherapy and immunotherapy resistance in tumors. TRAV and TRBV primers primed cDNA for both TCRalpha and TCRbeta. With a constant-region primer and a V-primer adapter, TCRs were subjected to about 20 PCR cycles of amplification. TCRdb passed the reads through MiXCR, listing each CDR3 protein once. The sample includes 80,000 to 90,000 distinct CDR3 sequences, around 17% seen only once; the top ten take 2.5% to 3.5%. Time point in this sample: before trial treatment. This material consisted of PBMCs, taken before treatment. Receptors originate from a male donor with prostate cancer.

This clonotype was observed a handful of times. In nucleotides, the CDR3 is TGCAGTGCTAGAGGGGGGGCCGTCACAGATACGCAGTATTTT. Its translation is CSARGGAVTDTQYF. The chain couples TRBV20-1 to TRBJ2-3; D assignment may be TRBD1 or TRBD2 (6 bases each). Germline V lookup: CDR1 DFQATT, CDR2 SNEGSKA (reference sequence). The V end was cut by 1 base, the J end by 2 bases, with 10 bases between. CDR3 size: 14 residues.

This clonotype was recorded at least ten times. The gene calls are TRBV27 and TRBJ2-2; 8 nucleotides match TRBD1. The CDR3 spans 16 residues. CDR1 MNHEY and CDR2 SMNVEV come from the germline V gene (reference sequence). After removal of 1 base from V and 3 bases from J, the junction contained 4 bases not matched to a gene. This CDR3 is CASSLWQGAYTGELFF. CDR3 nucleotide sequence: TGTGCCAGCAGTTTATGGCAGGGGGCTTACACCGGGGAGCTGTTTTTT.

This clonotype was picked up many times. The J gene is TRBJ2-3, the V gene TRBV11-2; the D gene is possibly TRBD1 (6 bases). The germline V gene encodes CDR1 SGHAT and CDR2 FQNNGV. The CDR3 totals 15 residues. The germline V and J ends were trimmed by 5 bases and 4 bases, with 16 bases remaining between them. The CDR3 loop reads CASSGGSRGADTQYF. In DNA form, the CDR3 reads TGTGCCAGCAGCGGGGGTTCCAGGGGTGCAGATACGCAGTATTTT.

This clonotype has just a few counts. This chain joins TRBV12-3 or TRBV12-4 and TRBJ2-5; 13 bases map to TRBD2. Germline trimming cut 5 bases from V and 4 bases from J; bases unmatched to any gene: 4. There are 15 residues in the CDR3. CDR3 loop: CASSRTSGGRETQYF. The CDR3, as DNA: TGTGCCAGCAGTCGGACTAGCGGGGGTCGAGAGACCCAGTACTTC.

The table lists this clonotype with many counts. The genes are TRBV12-3 or TRBV12-4 and TRBJ2-2; tentative D call: TRBD2 (5 bases). The CDR3 has 13 residues. V lost 5 bases, J lost 3 bases, and 7 bases lay in between. The CDR3 sequence: CASSPGYTGELFF. For the CDR3, the DNA is TGTGCCAGCAGTCCGGGATACACCGGGGAGCTGTTTTTT.

The sample holds a few counts of this clonotype. The chain carries TRBV7-2 and TRBJ2-3; 11 bases are shared with TRBD2. Trimming cost V 5 bases and J 0 bases; bases outside gene matches: 10. This CDR3 is built from 18 residues. Germline V gives CDR1 SGHTA, CDR2 FQGNSA. The CDR3 nucleotides are TGTGCCAGCAGCCCTAGCGGGGGGTCTTTTAGGAGCACAGATACGCAGTATTTT. It is translated as CASSPSGGSFRSTDTQYF.

This clonotype was seen ten or more times. The genes are TRBV20-1 and TRBJ2-7, with a possible D match to TRBD2 (7 bases). Trimming shortened V by 2 bases and J by 2 bases, and 13 bases separated the two germline ends. The CDR3 loop spans 14 amino acids. Germline assignment: CDR1 DFQATT and CDR2 SNEGSKA (reference sequence). CDR3 nucleotide sequence: TGCAGTGCTAGACTCCGGGGGGCCCCCTACGAGCAGTACTTC. Its translation: CSARLRGAPYEQYF.

This clonotype has at least ten counts. CDR3 in amino acids: CSGWRTWGGYTF. The CDR3 region has the DNA TGCAGCGGGTGGAGGACCTGGGGTGGCTACACCTTC. This sequence joins TRBV29-1 and TRBJ1-2; D uncertain. Germline lookup yields CDR1 SQVTM and CDR2 ANQGSEA. Trimming removed 7 bases at V and 7 bases at J, with 16 bases between. The CDR3 sequence is 12 residues long. Filled out from reference TRBV29-1 and TRBJ1-2, the complete variable domain reads SAVISQKPSRDICQRGTSLTIQCQVDSQVTMMFWYRQQPGQSLTLIATANQGSEATYESGFVIDKFPISRPNLTFSTLTVSNMSPEDSSIYLCSGWRTWGGYTFGSGTRLTVV.

Concerning this clonotype itself: A far bigger clonotype differs at one base, so this is likely a read error. This chain links TRBV6-5 with TRBJ2-3; the D gene is possibly TRBD2 (5 bases). This CDR3 is built from 13 residues. Deletions cut 2 bases from V and 14 bases from J, with 17 bases between. Germline assignment: CDR1 MNHEY and CDR2 SVGAGI. CDR3 sequence reads: CASSYVGSGELYF. DNA of the CDR3: TGTGCCAGCAGTTACGTCGGGTCCGGGGAGCTGTATTTT.

This clonotype was recorded at least ten times. The chain is built from TRBV12-3 or TRBV12-4 and TRBJ2-7; 8 nucleotides agree with TRBD2. Losses at the gene ends were 5 bases for V and 0 bases for J; bases not matched to a gene: 6. This CDR3 is built from 15 residues. This CDR3 reads CASSRTSGPSYEQYF. In DNA, the CDR3 is TGTGCCAGCAGTCGTACTAGCGGACCCTCCTACGAGCAGTACTTC.

This clonotype was counted many times. The J gene is TRBJ2-1, the V gene TRBV2; D remains ambiguous. V lost 8 bases, J lost 3 bases, and 5 bases lay in between. CDR1 and CDR2 from the germline V gene are SNHLY and FYNNEI. This CDR3 spans 11 amino acids. CDR3 bases: TGTGCCAGCGGGAACTACAATGAGCAGTTCTTC. This sequence encodes CASGNYNEQFF. The entire variable domain, with the rest obtained from reference TRBV2 and TRBJ2-1, is as follows: EPEVTQTPSHQVTQMGQEVILRCVPISNHLYFYWYRQILGQKVEFLVSFYNNEISEKSEIFDDQFSVERPDGSNFTLKIRSTKLEDSAMYFCASGNYNEQFFGPGTRLTVL.

This clonotype was observed many times. J is TRBJ1-1 and V is TRBV29-1; D is possibly TRBD1 (5 bases). The CDR3 sequence is 12 residues long. V was pared by 6 bases and J by 5 bases, with 13 bases between. CDR1 is SQVTM, CDR2 ANQGSEA, per germline. The CDR3 here is CSVPQGGTEAFF. CDR3 DNA: TGCAGCGTACCGCAGGGAGGAACTGAAGCTTTCTTT.

The gene calls are TRBV6-6 and TRBJ2-7; 7 positions agree with TRBD2. Unmatched junction bases numbered 14, after V lost 0 bases and J lost 9 bases. This CDR3 has 16 residues. The germline V gene has CDR1 MNHNY and CDR2 SVGAGI (reference sequence). The CDR3 bases are TGTGCCAGCAGTTACTCCTTCCGGCGGGGGAATTTAGGGCAGTACTTC. The encoded protein is CASSYSFRRGNLGQYF.